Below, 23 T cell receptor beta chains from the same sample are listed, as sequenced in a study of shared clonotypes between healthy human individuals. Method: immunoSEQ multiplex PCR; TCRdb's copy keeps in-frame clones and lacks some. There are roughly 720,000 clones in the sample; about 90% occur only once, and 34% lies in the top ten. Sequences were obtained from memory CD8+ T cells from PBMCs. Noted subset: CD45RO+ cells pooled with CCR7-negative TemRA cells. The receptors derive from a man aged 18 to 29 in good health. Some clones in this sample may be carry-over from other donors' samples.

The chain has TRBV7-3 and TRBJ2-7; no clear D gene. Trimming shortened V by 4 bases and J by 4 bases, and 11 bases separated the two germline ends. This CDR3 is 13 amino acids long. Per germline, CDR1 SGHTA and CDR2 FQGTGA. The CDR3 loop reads CASSSSPDYEQYF. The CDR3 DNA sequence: TGTGCCAGCAGCTCTTCACCGGATTACGAGCAGTACTTC.

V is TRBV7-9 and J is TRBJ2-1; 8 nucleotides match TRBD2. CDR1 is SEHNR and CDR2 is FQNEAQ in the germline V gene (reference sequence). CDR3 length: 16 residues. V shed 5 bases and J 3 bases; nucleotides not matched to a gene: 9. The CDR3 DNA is TGTGCCAGCAGCCTCGGGGTAGCGGGAATCTACAATGAGCAGTTCTTC. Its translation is CASSLGVAGIYNEQFF. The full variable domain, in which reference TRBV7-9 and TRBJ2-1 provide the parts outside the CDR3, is DTGVSQNPRHKITKRGQNVTFRCDPISEHNRLYWYRQTLGQGPEFLTYFQNEAQLEKSRLLSDRFSAERPKGSFSTLEIQRTEQGDSAMYLCASSLGVAGIYNEQFFGPGTRLTVL.

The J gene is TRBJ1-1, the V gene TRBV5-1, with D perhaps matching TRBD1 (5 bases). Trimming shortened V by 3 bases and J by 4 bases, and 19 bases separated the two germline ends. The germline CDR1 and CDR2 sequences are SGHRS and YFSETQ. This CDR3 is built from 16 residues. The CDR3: CASSSLLGQGLTEAFF. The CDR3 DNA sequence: TGCGCCAGCAGCTCACTCTTGGGCCAGGGTCTCACTGAAGCTTTCTTT.

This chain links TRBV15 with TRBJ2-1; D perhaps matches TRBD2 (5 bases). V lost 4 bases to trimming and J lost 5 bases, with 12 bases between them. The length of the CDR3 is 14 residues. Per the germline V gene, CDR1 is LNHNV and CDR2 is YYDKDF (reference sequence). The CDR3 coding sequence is TGTGCCACCAGCACTAGCCTCGGCCACAATGAGCAGTTCTTC. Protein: CATSTSLGHNEQFF.

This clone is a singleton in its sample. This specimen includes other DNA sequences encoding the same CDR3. The CDR3 nucleotides read TGTGCCAGCAGCGACAGGGACTCCTACGAGCAGTACTTC. Protein sequence: CASSDRDSYEQYF. V and J are TRBV5-6 and TRBJ2-7; TRBD1 matches at 7 bases. The V segment lost 4 bases and the J segment 0 bases; nucleotides outside the gene matches: 1. Per germline, CDR1 SGHDT and CDR2 YYEEEE. CDR3 size: 13 residues.

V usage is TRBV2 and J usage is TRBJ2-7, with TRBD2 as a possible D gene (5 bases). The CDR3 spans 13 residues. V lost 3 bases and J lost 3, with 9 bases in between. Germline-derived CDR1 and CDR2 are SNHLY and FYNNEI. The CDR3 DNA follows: TGTGCCAGCAGTGAGCTAGCTAGCTACGAGCAGTACTTC. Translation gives CASSELASYEQYF.

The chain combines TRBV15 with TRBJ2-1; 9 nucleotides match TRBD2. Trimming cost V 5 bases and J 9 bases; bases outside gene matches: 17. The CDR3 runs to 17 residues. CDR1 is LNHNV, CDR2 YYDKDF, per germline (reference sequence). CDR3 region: CATSPLGTSGWLGEQFF. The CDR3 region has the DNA TGTGCCACCAGCCCCCTCGGCACTAGCGGGTGGCTCGGTGAGCAGTTCTTC. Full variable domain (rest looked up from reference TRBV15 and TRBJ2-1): DAMVIQNPRYQVTQFGKPVTLSCSQTLNHNVMYWYQQKSSQAPKLLFHYYDKDFNNEADTPDNFQSRRPNTSFCFLDIRSPGLGDTAMYLCATSPLGTSGWLGEQFFGPGTRLTVL.

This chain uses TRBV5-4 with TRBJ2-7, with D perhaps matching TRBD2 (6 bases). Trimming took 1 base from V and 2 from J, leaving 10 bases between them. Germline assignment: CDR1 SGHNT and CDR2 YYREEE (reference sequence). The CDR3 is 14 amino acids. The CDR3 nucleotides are TGTGCCAGCAGCTTGACTAGCAGTACCTACGAGCAGTACTTC. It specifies CASSLTSSTYEQYF. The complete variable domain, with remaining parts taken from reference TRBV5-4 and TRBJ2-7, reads ETGVTQSPTHLIKTRGQQVTLRCSSQSGHNTVSWYQQALGQGPQFIFQYYREEENGRGNFPPRFSGLQFPNYSSELNVNALELDDSALYLCASSLTSSTYEQYFGPGTRLTVT.

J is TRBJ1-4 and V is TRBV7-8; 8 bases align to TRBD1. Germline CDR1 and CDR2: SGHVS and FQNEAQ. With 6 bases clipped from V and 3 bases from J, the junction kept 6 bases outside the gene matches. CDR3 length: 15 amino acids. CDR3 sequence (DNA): TGTGCCAGCAGGCCGACAGGGGAAGCTAATGAAAAACTGTTTTTT. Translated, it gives CASRPTGEANEKLFF.

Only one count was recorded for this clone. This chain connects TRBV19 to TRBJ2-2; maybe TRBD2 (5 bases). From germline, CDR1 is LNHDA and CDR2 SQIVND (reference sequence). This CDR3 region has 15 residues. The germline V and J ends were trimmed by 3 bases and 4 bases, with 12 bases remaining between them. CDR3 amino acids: CASSMVGVVTGELFF. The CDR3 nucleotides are TGTGCCAGTAGTATGGTGGGAGTGGTCACCGGGGAGCTGTTTTTT.

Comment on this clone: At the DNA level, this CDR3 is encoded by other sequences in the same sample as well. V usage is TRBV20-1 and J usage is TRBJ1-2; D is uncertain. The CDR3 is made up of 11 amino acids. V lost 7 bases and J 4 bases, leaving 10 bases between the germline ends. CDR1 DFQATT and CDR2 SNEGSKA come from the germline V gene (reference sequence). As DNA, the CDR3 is TGCAGTGTTCGGGAAGGCTATGGCTACACCTTC. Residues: CSVREGYGYTF.

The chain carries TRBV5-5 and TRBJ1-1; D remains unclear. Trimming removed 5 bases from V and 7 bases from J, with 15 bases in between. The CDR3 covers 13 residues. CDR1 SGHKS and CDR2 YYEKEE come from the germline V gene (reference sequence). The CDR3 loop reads CASRQIIPDEAFF. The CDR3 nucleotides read TGTGCCAGCAGACAGATTATTCCGGATGAAGCTTTCTTT.

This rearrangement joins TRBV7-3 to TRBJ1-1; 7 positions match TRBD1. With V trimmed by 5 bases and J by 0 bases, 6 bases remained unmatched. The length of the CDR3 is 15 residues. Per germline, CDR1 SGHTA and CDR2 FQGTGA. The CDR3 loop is CASSDITGVNTEAFF. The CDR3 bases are TGTGCCAGCAGCGATATCACAGGGGTGAACACTGAAGCTTTCTTT.

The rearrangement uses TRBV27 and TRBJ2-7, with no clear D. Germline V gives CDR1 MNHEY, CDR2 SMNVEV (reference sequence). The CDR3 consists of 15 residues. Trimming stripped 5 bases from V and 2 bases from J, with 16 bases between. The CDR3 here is CASSNMRYLAYEQYF. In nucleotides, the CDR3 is TGTGCCAGCAGTAATATGAGGTACCTAGCCTACGAGCAGTACTTC.

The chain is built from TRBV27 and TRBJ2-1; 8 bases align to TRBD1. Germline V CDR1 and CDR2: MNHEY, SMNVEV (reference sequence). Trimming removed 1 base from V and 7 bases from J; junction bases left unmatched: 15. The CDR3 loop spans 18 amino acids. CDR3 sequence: CASSLLGGQGALGNEQFF. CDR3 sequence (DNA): TGTGCCAGCAGTTTATTGGGAGGCCAGGGGGCATTGGGGAATGAGCAGTTCTTC.

Written as DNA, the CDR3 is TGTGCCAGCAGCCTATGGTCCGGGACAGCCTACGAGCAGTACTTC. As protein: CASSLWSGTAYEQYF. V usage is TRBV7-3 and J usage is TRBJ2-7; 7 bases fit TRBD1. The CDR3 length is 15 residues. The junction had 9 bases not matched to a gene; V was cut back by 5 bases and J by 2 bases. The germline gives CDR1 SGHTA, CDR2 FQGTGA.

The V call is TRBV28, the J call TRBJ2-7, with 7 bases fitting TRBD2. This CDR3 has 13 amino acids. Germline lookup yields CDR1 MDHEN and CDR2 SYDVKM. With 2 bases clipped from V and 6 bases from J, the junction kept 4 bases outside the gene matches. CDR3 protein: CASSLLGGSEQYF. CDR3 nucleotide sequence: TGTGCCAGCAGTTTACTCGGGGGGAGCGAGCAGTACTTC.

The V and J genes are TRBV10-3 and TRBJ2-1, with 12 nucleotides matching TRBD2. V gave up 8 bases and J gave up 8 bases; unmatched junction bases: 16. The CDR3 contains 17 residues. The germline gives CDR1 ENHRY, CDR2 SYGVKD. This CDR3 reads CAISGVGLAGGVDEQFF. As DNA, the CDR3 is TGTGCCATCTCGGGGGTTGGGCTAGCGGGAGGGGTGGATGAGCAGTTCTTC.

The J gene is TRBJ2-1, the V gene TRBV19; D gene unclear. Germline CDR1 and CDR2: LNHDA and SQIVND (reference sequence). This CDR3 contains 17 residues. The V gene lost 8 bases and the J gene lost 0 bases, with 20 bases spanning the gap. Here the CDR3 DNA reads TGTGCCAGTGCCGGCTTTGCTAAATGGAGCTCCTACAATGAGCAGTTCTTC. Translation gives CASAGFAKWSSYNEQFF.

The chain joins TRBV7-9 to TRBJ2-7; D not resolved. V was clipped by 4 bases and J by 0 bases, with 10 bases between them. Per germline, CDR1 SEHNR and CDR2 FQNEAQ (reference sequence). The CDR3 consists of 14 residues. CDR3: CASSYSVSSYEQYF. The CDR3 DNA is TGTGCCAGCAGCTACAGTGTAAGCTCCTACGAGCAGTACTTC.

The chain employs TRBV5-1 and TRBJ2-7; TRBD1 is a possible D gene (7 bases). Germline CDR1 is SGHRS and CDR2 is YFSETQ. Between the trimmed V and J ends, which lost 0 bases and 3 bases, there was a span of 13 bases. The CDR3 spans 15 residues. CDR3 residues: CASSLVEGASYEQYF. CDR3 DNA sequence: TGCGCCAGCAGCTTGGTGGAGGGGGCAAGCTACGAGCAGTACTTC. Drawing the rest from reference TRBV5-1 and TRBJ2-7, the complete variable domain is KAGVTQTPRYLIKTRGQQVTLSCSPISGHRSVSWYQQTPGQGLQFLFEYFSETQRNKGNFPGRFSGRQFSNSRSEMNVSTLELGDSALYLCASSLVEGASYEQYFGPGTRLTVT.

DNA of the CDR3: TGTGCCATCACCAGCGACGGGTACAATGAGCAGTTCTTC. Translated, it gives CAITSDGYNEQFF. The chain has TRBV10-3 and TRBJ2-1; no clear D. In germline, CDR1 is ENHRY, CDR2 SYGVKD. Trimming took off 7 bases at V and 4 bases at J, with 11 bases between the two ends. The CDR3 is 13 amino acids.

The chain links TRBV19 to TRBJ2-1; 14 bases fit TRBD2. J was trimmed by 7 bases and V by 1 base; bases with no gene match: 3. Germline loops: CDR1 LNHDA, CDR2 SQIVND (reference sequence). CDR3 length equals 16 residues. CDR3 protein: CASSIVRTSGGNEQFF. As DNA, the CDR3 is TGTGCCAGTAGTATAGTCCGGACTAGCGGGGGGAATGAGCAGTTCTTC.